One sample yielded the 13 T cell receptor beta chains listed below, sequenced in a study of T cell repertoires in cytomegalovirus infection. The antigens for these receptors are not known. TCRdb reprocessed the reads via MiXCR and lists one record per CDR3 protein. Counted here are approximately 770,000 distinct CDR3 sequences, 25% to 30% occurring once; the ten biggest clones make up around 13%. The source was cultured CD8+ T cells from PBMCs, collected from culture after CMV antigen stimulation. The source is a human donor in good health (CMV status not recorded). Some clones in this sample may be carry-over from other donors' samples.

This clonotype has just a few counts. The chain has TRBV7-8 and TRBJ1-1, with TRBD1 matching over 8 bases. Germline V lookup: CDR1 SGHVS, CDR2 FQNEAQ. V lost 6 bases to trimming and J lost 7 bases; unmatched junction nucleotides: 1. There are 11 residues in the CDR3. CDR3 in amino acids: CASRQGVEAFF. The CDR3 bases are TGTGCCAGCAGACAGGGGGTTGAAGCTTTCTTT.

The chain combines TRBV11-3 with TRBJ2-5, with a tentative D call TRBD2 (7 bases). Germline V CDR1 and CDR2: SGHNT, YENEEA. Between the trimmed V and J ends, which lost 5 bases and 5 bases, there was a span of 18 bases. This CDR3 is built from 15 residues. The CDR3: CASSRGATLRETQYF. The CDR3 nucleotides read TGTGCCAGCAGCCGGGGGGCTACCCTGAGGGAGACCCAGTACTTC.

The chain is built from TRBV6-5 and TRBJ1-2; D gene unclear. Per germline, CDR1 MNHEY and CDR2 SVGAGI. Deletions cut 10 bases from V and 2 bases from J, with 8 bases between. The CDR3 length is 11 residues. The CDR3 sequence is CATTDNYGYTF. As DNA, the CDR3 is TGTGCCACCACGGACAACTATGGCTACACCTTC.

This clonotype was seen at least ten times. The J gene is TRBJ2-5, the V gene TRBV7-8, with TRBD2 matching 7 bases. Germline CDR1 and CDR2: SGHVS and FQNEAQ. The CDR3 runs to 18 residues. V dropped 4 bases and J dropped 2; count of bases not matched to a gene: 16. CDR3 residues: CASSSSRLAPYLQETQYF. CDR3 coding DNA: TGTGCCAGCAGCTCCTCAAGACTAGCACCCTACCTTCAAGAGACCCAGTACTTC.

This clonotype has only a few counts. V usage is TRBV2 and J usage is TRBJ1-5, with TRBD1 identical over 9 bases. The CDR3 sequence is 15 residues long. The germline V gene has CDR1 SNHLY and CDR2 FYNNEI. V was pared by 4 bases and J by 9 bases, with 10 bases of the junction left unmatched. CDR3 amino acids: CASSGRDRVGGPQHF. CDR3 nucleotide sequence: TGTGCCAGCAGTGGGCGGGACAGGGTAGGTGGGCCCCAGCATTTT.

This clonotype was seen more than once but under ten times. This rearrangement joins TRBV5-1 to TRBJ2-1, with TRBD2 identical over 11 bases. The CDR3 is 17 amino acids. Germline CDR1 is SGHRS and CDR2 is YFSETQ. Germline trimming cut 0 bases from V and 1 base from J; bases unmatched to any gene: 3. The CDR3 region has the DNA TGCGCCAGCAGCTTGGAACCTAGCGGGGGGTCCTACAATGAGCAGTTCTTC. Encoded protein: CASSLEPSGGSYNEQFF.

The rearrangement links TRBV19 to TRBJ1-2; no definite D call. The CDR3 consists of 12 residues. V shed 5 bases and J shed 2 bases, with 6 bases lying between them. The germline CDR1 and CDR2 sequences are LNHDA and SQIVND (reference sequence). The CDR3 is CASSYDNYGYTF. The CDR3 DNA reads TGTGCCAGTAGTTATGACAACTATGGCTACACCTTC.

For this clonotype: One junction end does not reproduce the germline sequence, and a read error may be involved. The chain employs TRBV4-2 and TRBJ1-2; no definite D call. Germline V lookup: CDR1 LGHNA, CDR2 YNFKEQ. This CDR3 comprises 12 residues. CDR3 sequence reads: CASSQDNNGYTF. The CDR3 DNA reads as TGTGCGAGCAGCCAAGATAACAATGGCTACACCTTC.

The chain employs TRBV28 and TRBJ1-5, with TRBD1 matching 9 bases. This CDR3 region has 15 residues. Germline loops: CDR1 MDHEN, CDR2 SYDVKM. V lost 9 bases to trimming and J lost 3 bases; unmatched junction nucleotides: 9. CDR3 DNA sequence: TGTGCCAGTGACAGGGGGGAAAGAGACAATCAGCCCCAGCATTTT. This translates into CASDRGERDNQPQHF. Full variable domain (outside the CDR3, taken from reference TRBV28 and TRBJ1-5): DVKVTQSSRYLVKRTGEKVFLECVQDMDHENMFWYRQDPGLGLRLIYFSYDVKMKEKGDIPEGYSVSREKKERFSLILESASTNQTSMYLCASDRGERDNQPQHFGDGTRLSIL.

The J gene is TRBJ1-5, the V gene TRBV19; no clear D gene. This CDR3 spans 12 amino acids. With 7 bases removed from V and 0 bases from J, the gap between germline ends came to 4 bases. The V gene's germline CDR1 is LNHDA and CDR2 SQIVND (reference sequence). The chain's CDR3 is CASMDSNQPQHF. In DNA form, the CDR3 reads TGTGCCAGTATGGATAGCAATCAGCCCCAGCATTTT.

In the case of this clonotype: A read error is possible here, since a much larger clone lies one base away. The genes are TRBV12-3 or TRBV12-4 and TRBJ1-1; no firm D call. With 5 bases removed from V and 9 bases from J, the gap between germline ends came to 1 base. The CDR3 spans 8 residues. The chain's CDR3 is CASSKAFF. The CDR3 nucleotides read TGTGCCAGCAGTAAAGCTTTCTTT.

This clonotype has more than one count but fewer than ten. This chain uses TRBV7-9 with TRBJ2-1, with no clear D. V gave up 0 bases and J gave up 2 bases, with 8 bases separating them. Germline CDR1 SEHNR, CDR2 FQNEAQ (reference sequence). CDR3 length: 15 amino acids. CDR3 sequence reads: CASSLAAPPYNEQFF. The CDR3 region has the DNA TGTGCCAGCAGCTTAGCAGCGCCCCCCTACAATGAGCAGTTCTTC.

The V and J genes are TRBV12-5 and TRBJ2-1; 8 positions agree with TRBD2. CDR3 length equals 17 residues. Per germline, CDR1 LGHNT and CDR2 FRNRAP. With 3 bases clipped from V and 0 bases from J, the junction kept 7 bases outside the gene matches. The CDR3 sequence: CASGFLLAGSSYNEQFF. The CDR3 nucleotides read TGTGCTAGTGGTTTCCTTTTAGCGGGGAGCTCCTACAATGAGCAGTTCTTC.